This TCR beta chain was captured in a study of cytomegalovirus exposure and HLA in healthy donors. PCR employed 60 Vbeta and 13 Jbeta primers. Profiling relied on immunoSEQ multiplex PCR, and the TCRdb table lists in-frame clones only, not all of them. The table has roughly 130,000 clones, approximately 57% seen once. The TCR originated in a male donor in good health and CMV-seronegative. Specimen: PBMCs.

CDR3 in amino acids: CASSQETGDLISDEQYF. The CDR3 DNA sequence: TGCGCCAGCAGCCAAGAGACAGGGGATCTTATTAGCGACGAGCAGTACTTC. This chain links TRBV4-3 with TRBJ2-7; 8 bases match TRBD1. This CDR3 has 17 residues. J was trimmed by 5 bases and V by 0 bases; bases with no gene match: 12. Germline loops: CDR1 LGHNA, CDR2 YSLEER.